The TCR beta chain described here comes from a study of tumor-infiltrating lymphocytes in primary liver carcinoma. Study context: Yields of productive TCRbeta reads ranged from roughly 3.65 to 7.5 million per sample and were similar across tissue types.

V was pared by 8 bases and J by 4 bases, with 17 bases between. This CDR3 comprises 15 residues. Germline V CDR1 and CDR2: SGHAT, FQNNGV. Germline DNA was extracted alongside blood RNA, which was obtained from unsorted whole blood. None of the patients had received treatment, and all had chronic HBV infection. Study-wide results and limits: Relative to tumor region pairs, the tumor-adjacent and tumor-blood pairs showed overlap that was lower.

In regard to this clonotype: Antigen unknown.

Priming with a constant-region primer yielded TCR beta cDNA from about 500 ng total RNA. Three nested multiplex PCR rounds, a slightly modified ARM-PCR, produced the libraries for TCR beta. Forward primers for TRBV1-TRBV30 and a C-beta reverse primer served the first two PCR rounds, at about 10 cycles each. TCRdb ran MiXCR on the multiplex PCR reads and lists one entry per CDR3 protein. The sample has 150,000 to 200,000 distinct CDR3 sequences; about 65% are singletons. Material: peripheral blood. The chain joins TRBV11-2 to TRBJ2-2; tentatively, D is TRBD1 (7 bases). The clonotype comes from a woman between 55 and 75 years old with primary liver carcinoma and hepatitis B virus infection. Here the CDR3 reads CASGQGGLFTGELFF. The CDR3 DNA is TGTGCCAGCGGCCAGGGGGGACTTTTCACCGGGGAGCTGTTTTTT.